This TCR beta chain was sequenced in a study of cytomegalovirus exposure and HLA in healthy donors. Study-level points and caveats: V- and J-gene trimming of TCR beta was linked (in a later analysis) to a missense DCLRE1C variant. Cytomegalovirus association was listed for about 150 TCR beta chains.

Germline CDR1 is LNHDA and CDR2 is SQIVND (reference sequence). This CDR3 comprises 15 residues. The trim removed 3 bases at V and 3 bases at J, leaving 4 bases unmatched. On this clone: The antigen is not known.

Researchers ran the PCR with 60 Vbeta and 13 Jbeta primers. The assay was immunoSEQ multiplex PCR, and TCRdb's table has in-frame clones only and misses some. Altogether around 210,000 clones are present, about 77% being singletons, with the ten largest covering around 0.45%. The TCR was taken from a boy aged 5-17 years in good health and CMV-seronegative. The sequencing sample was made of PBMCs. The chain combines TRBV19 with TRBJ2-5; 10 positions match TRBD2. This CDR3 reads CASSITSGIKETQYF. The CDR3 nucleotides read TGTGCCAGTAGTATTACTAGCGGGATTAAAGAGACCCAGTACTTC.